The T cell receptor beta chain under discussion was sequenced for a study of PD-1 blockade in classical Hodgkin lymphoma. At the level of the study: Intravenous nivolumab at 3 mg/kg was given to patients every 2 weeks. Findings and caveats of the study: Repertoire difference causes, possibly disease activity or prior therapy, remain undefined. By cycle point C4D1, TCR diversity had risen significantly in CD4+ cells (but not CD8+ cells).

Time point of the sample: cycle 4 day 1 (C4D1), after more than five weeks of nivolumab. Relapses following autologous stem cell transplantation were seen in all patients, with brentuximab vedotin exposure varying. Classifying best responses yielded complete response, partial response or progressive disease. Germline-derived CDR1 and CDR2 are SGHVS and FQNEAQ. The CDR3 extends over 14 amino acids. Trimming took 3 bases from V and 4 from J; bases not matched to a gene: 4. The assay was immunoSEQ multiplex PCR, and TCRdb's table has in-frame clones only and misses some. Found here are roughly 16,000 clones, roughly four fifths of them singletons; the top ten hold roughly 13%. Of note for this clone: Its antigen is unidentified.

The TCR comes from a human donor with classical Hodgkin lymphoma. The specimen comprised peripheral blood mononuclear cells (PBMCs), sampled before the fourth cycle of nivolumab. The V call is TRBV7-8, the J call TRBJ2-5; 8 bases line up with TRBD1. Here the CDR3 reads CASSFAGGRETQYF. Written as DNA, the CDR3 is TGTGCCAGCAGCTTCGCAGGGGGCAGAGAGACCCAGTACTTC.